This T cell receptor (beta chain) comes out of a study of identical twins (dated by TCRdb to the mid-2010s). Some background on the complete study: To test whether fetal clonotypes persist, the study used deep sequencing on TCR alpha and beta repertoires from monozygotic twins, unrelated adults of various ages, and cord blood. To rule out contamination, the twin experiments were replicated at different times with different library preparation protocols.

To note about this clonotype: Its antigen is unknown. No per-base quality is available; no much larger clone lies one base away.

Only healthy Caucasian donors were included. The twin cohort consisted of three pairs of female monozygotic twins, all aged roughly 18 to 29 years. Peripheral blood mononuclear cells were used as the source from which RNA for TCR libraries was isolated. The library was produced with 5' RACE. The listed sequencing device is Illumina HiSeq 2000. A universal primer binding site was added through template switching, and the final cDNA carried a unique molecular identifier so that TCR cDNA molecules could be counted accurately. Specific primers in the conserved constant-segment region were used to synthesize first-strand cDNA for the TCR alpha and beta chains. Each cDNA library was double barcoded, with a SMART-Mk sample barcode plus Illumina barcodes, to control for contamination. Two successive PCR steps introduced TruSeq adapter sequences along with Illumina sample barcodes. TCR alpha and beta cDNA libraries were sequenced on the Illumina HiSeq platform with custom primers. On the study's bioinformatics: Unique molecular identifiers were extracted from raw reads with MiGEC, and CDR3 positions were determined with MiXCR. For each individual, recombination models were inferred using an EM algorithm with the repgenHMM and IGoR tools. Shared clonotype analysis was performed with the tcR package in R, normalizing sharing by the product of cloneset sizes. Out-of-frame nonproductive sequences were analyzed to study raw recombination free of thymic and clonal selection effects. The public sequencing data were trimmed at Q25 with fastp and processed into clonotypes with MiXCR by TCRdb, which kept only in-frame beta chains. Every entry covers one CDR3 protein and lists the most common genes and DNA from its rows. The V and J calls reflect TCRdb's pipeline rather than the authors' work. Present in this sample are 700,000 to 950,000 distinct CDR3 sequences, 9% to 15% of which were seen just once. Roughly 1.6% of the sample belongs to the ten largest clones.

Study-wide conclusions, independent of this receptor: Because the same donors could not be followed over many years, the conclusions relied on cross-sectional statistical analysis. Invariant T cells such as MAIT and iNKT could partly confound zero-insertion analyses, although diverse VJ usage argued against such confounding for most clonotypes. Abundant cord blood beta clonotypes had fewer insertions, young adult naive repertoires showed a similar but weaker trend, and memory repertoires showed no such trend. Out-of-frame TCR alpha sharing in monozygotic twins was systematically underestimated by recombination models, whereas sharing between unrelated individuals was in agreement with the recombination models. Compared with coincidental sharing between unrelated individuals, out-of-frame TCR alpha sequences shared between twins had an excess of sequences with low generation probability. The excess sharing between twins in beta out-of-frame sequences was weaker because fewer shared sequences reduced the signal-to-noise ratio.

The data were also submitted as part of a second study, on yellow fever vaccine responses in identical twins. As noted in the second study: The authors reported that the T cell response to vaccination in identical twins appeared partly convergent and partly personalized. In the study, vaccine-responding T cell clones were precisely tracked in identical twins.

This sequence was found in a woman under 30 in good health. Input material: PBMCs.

The CDR3: CASSLGILASETQYF. The bases are TGTGCCAGCAGTTTAGGCATACTAGCGAGCGAGACCCAGTACTTC. This receptor chain uses TRBV27 and TRBJ2-5; a stretch of 7 junction bases matches TRBD2. Measured from the cysteine to the phenylalanine, the CDR3 is 15 residues long. Only the CDR3 part of the read is kept: 45 bases, read in frame from the first base. CDR1 and CDR2 were assigned from the germline V gene (reference sequence) as MNHEY and SMNVEV. V ends up 2 bases short and J 5 bases short, with an unmatched junction base count of 8.